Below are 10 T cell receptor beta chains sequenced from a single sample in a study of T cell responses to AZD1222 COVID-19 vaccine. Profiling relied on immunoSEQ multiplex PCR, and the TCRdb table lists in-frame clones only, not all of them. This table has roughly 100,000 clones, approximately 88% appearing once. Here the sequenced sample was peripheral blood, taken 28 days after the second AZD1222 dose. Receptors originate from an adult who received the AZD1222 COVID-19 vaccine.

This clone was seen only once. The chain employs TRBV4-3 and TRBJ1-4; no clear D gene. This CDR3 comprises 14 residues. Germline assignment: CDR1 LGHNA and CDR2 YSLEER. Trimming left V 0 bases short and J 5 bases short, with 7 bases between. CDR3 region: CASSQDGRNEKLFF. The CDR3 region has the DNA TGCGCCAGCAGCCAAGATGGTCGAAATGAAAAACTGTTTTTT.

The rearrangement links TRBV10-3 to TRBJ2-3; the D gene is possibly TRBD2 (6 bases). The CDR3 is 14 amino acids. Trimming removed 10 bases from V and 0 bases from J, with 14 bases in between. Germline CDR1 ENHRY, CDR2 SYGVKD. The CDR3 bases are TGTGCCACCACCGCGGGGCCTAGCACAGATACGCAGTATTTT. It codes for CATTAGPSTDTQYF.

Here the CDR3 reads CASNPRAADQETQYF. The CDR3 DNA sequence: TGTGCCAGCAACCCGAGGGCCGCGGACCAAGAGACCCAGTACTTC. The gene calls are TRBV6-5 and TRBJ2-5, with D possibly being TRBD2 (5 bases). This CDR3 is built from 15 residues. The germline V and J ends were trimmed by 7 bases and 0 bases, with 15 bases remaining between them. Looked up from germline, CDR1 is MNHEY and CDR2 is SVGAGI.

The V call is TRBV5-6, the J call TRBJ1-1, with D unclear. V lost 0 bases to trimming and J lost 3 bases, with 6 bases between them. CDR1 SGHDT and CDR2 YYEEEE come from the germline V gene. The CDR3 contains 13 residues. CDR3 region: CASSLEADTEAFF. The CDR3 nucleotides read TGTGCCAGCAGCTTGGAAGCCGACACTGAAGCTTTCTTT.

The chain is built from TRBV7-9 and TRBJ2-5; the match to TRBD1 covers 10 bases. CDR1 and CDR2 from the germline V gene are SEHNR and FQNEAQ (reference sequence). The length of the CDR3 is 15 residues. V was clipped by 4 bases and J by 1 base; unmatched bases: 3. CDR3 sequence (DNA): TGTGCCAGCAGCTCCGGGACAGGGGTCCAAGAGACCCAGTACTTC. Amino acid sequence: CASSSGTGVQETQYF.

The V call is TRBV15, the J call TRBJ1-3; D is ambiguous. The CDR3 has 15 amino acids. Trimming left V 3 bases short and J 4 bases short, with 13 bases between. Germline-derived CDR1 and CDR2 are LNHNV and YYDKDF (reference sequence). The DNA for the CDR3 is TGTGCCACCAGCAGTGCCCGGGGATCCGGAAACACCATATATTTT. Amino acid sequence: CATSSARGSGNTIYF.

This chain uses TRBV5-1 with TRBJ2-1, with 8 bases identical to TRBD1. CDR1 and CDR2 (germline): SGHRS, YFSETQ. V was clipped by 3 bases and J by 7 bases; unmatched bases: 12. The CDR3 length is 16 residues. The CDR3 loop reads CASSSKGTGAGNEQFF. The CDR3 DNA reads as TGCGCCAGCAGCTCAAAAGGGACAGGCGCCGGTAATGAGCAGTTCTTC.

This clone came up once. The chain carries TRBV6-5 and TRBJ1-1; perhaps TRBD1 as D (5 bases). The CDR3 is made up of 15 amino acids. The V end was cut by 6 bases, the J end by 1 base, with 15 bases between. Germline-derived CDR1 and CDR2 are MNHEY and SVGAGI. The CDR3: CASRGFRAANTEAFF. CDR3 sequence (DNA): TGTGCCAGCAGAGGCTTCAGGGCTGCGAACACTGAAGCTTTCTTT.

The CDR3 region has the DNA TGTGCCAGCGGTACACAGGGGGCAGGAACTGAAGCTTTCTTT. Its protein product is CASGTQGAGTEAFF. The chain carries TRBV6-5 and TRBJ1-1, with 9 nucleotides matching TRBD1. The J segment lost 5 bases and the V segment lost 8 bases, leaving 9 bases of the junction unmatched. CDR1 and CDR2 (germline): MNHEY, SVGAGI. The length of the CDR3 is 14 residues.

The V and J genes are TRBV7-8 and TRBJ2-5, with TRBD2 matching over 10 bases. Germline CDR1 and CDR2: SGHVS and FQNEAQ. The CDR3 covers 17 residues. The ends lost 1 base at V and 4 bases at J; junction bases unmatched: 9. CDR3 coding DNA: TGTGCCAGCAGCTTAGTGCCAGCGGGAGGGGGTCGAGAGACCCAGTACTTC. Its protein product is CASSLVPAGGGRETQYF.